This T cell receptor beta chain was profiled in a study of T cell responses to AZD1222 COVID-19 vaccine. For the study at large: Second doses at about 4 or about 12 weeks were pooled.

The assay was immunoSEQ multiplex PCR, and TCRdb's table has in-frame clones only and misses some. The sample yields roughly 150,000 clones, approximately 90% seen once. This clone was recorded only once. The clonotype originates from an adult in good health. This material consisted of peripheral blood, taken on day 0 of AZD1222 vaccination.

The CDR3 coding sequence is TGTGCCAGCAGCTTAGCGGACAGCCTCGAGCAGTACTTC. Protein: CASSLADSLEQYF. The chain recombines TRBV7-2 with TRBJ2-7; D perhaps matches TRBD1 (6 bases). Trimming cost V 0 bases and J 6 bases, with 9 bases left between them. Per germline, CDR1 SGHTA and CDR2 FQGNSA. The CDR3 loop spans 13 amino acids.